A selection of T cell receptor beta chains follows, all from one sample in a study of cytomegalovirus exposure and HLA in healthy donors. The protocol was immunoSEQ multiplex PCR, while the TCRdb copy is restricted to in-frame clones and leaves out a portion. This table has 98,000 or so clones, over 60% appearing once. The specimen sequenced was PBMCs. These receptors originate from a man aged 55-75 years in good health and CMV-seropositive. Both conserved end residues are part of each CDR3. D genes are given only for firm matches. The size entry is marked missing in some rows and otherwise reads once, few, many or a size class.

V gene	D gene	J gene	clone size	CDR3 protein	CDR3 DNA
TRBV20-1	-	TRBJ1-1	-	CSAKQGWYAFF	TGCAGTGCTAAACAGGGCTGGTACGCTTTCTTT
TRBV5-1	TRBD1	TRBJ1-1	-	CATRQGTNTEAFF	TGCGCCACAAGACAGGGGACGAACACTGAAGCTTTCTTT
TRBV5-1	TRBD1	TRBJ1-1	few	CASSGQGDTEAFF	TGCGCCAGCAGCGGACAGGGGGACACTGAAGCTTTCTTT
TRBV15	-	TRBJ2-1	-	CATSRDGLNEQFF	TGTGCCACCAGCAGGGATGGGCTCAATGAGCAGTTCTTC
TRBV5-6	-	TRBJ1-6	-	CASTLMTGSSYNSPLHF	TGTGCCAGCACCCTAATGACAGGCAGCTCCTATAATTCACCCCTCCACTTT
TRBV11-2	-	TRBJ2-5	once	CASSPVGRGLGETQYF	TGTGCCAGCAGCCCAGTAGGAAGAGGTCTAGGAGAGACCCAGTACTTC
TRBV11-2	TRBD1	TRBJ2-2	-	CASSTRTGVLF	TGTGCCAGCAGCACAAGGACAGGGGTGCTTTTT
TRBV19	TRBD1	TRBJ2-3	-	CASSRDGQDTQYF	TGTGCCAGTAGTCGGGATGGACAGGACACGCAGTATTTT
TRBV4-1	TRBD1	TRBJ1-2	few	CASSQTWRDRGDYGYTF	TGCGCCAGCAGCCAAACTTGGCGGGACAGGGGAGACTATGGCTACACCTTC
TRBV28	TRBD1	TRBJ1-4	-	CASSLPRGPEEKLFF	TGTGCCAGCAGTTTGCCCAGGGGGCCGGAGGAAAAACTGTTTTTT
TRBV10-2	-	TRBJ1-1	few	CASSELAGNLNTEAFF	TGCGCCAGCAGTGAGTTGGCAGGGAATTTGAACACTGAAGCTTTCTTT
TRBV29-1	-	TRBJ1-2	-	CSVGASAPPKAYGYTF	TGCAGCGTTGGGGCGTCCGCCCCACCTAAGGCCTATGGCTACACCTTC
TRBV12-5	-	TRBJ2-1	-	CASGPPESYNEQFF	TGTGCTAGTGGCCCCCCCGAGAGTTACAATGAGCAGTTCTTC
TRBV5-1	-	TRBJ2-1	-	CASSSLTAGFVQEQFF	TGCGCCAGCAGCTCTCTGACCGCCGGGTTTGTTCAGGAGCAGTTCTTC
TRBV6-5	-	TRBJ1-6	-	CASSLPPGVNSPLHF	TGTGCCAGCAGTTTGCCCCCAGGGGTGAATTCACCCCTCCACTTT
TRBV4-2	TRBD2	TRBJ2-7	-	CASSQVSGGKTYEQYF	TGTGCCAGCAGCCAGGTTAGCGGGGGGAAGACCTACGAGCAGTACTTC